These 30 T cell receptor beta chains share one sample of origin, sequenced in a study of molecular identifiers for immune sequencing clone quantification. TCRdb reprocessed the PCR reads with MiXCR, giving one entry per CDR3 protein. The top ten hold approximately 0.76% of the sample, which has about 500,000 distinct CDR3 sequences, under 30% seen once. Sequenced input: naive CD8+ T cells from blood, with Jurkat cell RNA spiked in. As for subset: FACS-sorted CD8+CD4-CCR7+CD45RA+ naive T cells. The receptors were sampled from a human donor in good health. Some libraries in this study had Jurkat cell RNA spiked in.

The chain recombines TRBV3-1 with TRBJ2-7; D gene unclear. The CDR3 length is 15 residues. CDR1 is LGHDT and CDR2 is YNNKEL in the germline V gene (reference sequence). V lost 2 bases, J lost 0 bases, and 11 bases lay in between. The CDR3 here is CASSQSGDLSYEQYF. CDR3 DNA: TGTGCCAGCAGCCAATCGGGCGATCTCTCCTACGAGCAGTACTTC.

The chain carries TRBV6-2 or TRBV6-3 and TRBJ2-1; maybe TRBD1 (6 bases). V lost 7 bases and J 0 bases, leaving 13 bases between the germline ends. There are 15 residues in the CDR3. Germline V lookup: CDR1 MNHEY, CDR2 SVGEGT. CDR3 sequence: CASTRTATSYNEQFF. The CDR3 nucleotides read TGTGCCAGCACCCGGACAGCGACCTCCTACAATGAGCAGTTCTTC.

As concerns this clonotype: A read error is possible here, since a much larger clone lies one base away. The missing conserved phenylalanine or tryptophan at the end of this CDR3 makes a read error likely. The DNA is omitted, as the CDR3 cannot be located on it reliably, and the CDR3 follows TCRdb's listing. CDR3: CASSLADWDEGFL. The rearrangement uses TRBV7-9 and TRBJ2-1; TRBD1 is taken as the D call from the table, unchecked against the DNA. Both ends counted, the CDR3 spans 13 residues. CDR1 is SEHNR, CDR2 FQNEAQ, per germline (reference sequence).

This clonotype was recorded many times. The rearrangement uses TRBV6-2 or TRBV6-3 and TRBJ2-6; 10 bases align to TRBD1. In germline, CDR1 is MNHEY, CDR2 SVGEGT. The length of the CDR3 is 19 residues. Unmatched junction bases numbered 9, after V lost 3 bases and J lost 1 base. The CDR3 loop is CASSYDPRQGASGANVLTF. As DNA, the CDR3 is TGTGCCAGCAGTTATGATCCGAGACAGGGGGCTTCTGGGGCCAACGTCCTGACTTTC.

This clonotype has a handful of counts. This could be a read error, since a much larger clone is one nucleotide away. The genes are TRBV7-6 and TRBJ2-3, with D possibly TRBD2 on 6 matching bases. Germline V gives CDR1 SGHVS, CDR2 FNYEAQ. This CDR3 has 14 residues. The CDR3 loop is CAGSQYGGADTQYF. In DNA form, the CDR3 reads TGTGCCGGCAGCCAGTACGGGGGAGCAGATACGCAGTATTTT.

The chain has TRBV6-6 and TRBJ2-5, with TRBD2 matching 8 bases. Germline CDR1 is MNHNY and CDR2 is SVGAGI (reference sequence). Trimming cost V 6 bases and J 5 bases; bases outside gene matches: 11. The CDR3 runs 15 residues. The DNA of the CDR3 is TGTGCCAGCAGATCACCGGGACTAGGGATGGAGACCCAGTACTTC. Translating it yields CASRSPGLGMETQYF.

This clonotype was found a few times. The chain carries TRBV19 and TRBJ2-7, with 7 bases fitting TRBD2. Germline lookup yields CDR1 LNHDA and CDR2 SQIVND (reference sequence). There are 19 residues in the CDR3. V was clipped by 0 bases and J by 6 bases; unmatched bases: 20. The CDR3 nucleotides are TGTGCCAGTAGTATAGATCGAGATAGAGCGGGACCGGGCAGAGGCGAGCAGTACTTC. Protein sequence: CASSIDRDRAGPGRGEQYF. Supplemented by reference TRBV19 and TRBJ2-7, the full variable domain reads DGGITQSPKYLFRKEGQNVTLSCEQNLNHDAMYWYRQDPGQGLRLIYYSQIVNDFQKGDIAEGYSVSREKKESFPLTVTSAQKNPTAFYLCASSIDRDRAGPGRGEQYFGPGTRLTVT.

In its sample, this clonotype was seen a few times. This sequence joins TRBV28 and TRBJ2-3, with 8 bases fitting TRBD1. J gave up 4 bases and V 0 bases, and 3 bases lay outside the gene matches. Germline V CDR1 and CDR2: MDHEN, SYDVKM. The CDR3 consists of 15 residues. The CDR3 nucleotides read TGTGCCAGCAGTTTATGGGCAGGGGGCCCAGATACGCAGTATTTT. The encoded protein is CASSLWAGGPDTQYF.

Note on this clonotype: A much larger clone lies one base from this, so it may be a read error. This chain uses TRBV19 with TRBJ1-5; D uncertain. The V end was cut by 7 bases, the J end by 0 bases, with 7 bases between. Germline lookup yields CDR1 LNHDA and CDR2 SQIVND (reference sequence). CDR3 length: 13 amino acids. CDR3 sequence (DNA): TGTGCCAGTACTGACTATAGCAATCAGCCCCAGCATTTT. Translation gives CASTDYSNQPQHF. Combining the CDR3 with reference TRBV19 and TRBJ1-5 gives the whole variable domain DGGITQSPKYLFRKEGQNVTLSCEQNLNHDAMYWYRQDPGQGLRLIYYSQIVNDFQKGDIAEGYSVSREKKESFPLTVTSAQKNPTAFYLCASTDYSNQPQHFGDGTRLSIL.

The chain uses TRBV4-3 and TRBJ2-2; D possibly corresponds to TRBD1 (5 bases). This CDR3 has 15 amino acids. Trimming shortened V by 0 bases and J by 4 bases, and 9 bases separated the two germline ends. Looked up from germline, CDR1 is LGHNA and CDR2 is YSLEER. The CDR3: CASSQDRASTGELFF. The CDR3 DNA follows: TGCGCCAGCAGCCAAGACAGGGCTTCCACCGGGGAGCTGTTTTTT.

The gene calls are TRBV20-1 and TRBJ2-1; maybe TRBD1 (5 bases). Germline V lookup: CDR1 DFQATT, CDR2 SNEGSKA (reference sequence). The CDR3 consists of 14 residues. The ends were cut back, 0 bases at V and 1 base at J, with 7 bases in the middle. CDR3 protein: CSARDSGSYNEQFF. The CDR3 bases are TGCAGTGCTAGAGATTCAGGGTCCTACAATGAGCAGTTCTTC.

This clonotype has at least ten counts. The CDR3 coding sequence is TGTGCCAGCAGTTACTCGGACAGTTCCTACGAGCAGTACTTC. Amino acids: CASSYSDSSYEQYF. This chain links TRBV6-2 or TRBV6-3 with TRBJ2-7; TRBD1 is a possible D gene (6 bases). The CDR3 is 14 residues long. Trimming took 0 bases from V and 1 from J, leaving 7 bases between them. Germline V gives CDR1 MNHEY, CDR2 SVGEGT.

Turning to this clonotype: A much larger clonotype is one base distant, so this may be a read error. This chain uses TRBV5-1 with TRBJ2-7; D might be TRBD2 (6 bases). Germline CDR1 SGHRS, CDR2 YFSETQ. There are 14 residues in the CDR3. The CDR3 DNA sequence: TGCACCAGCAGCTTGGAGGGAAGGGTCGACGAGCAGTACTTC. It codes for CTSSLEGRVDEQYF.

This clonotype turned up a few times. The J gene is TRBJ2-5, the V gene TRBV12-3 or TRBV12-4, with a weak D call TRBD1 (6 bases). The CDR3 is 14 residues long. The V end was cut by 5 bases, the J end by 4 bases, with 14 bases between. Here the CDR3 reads CASSMTGRRETQYF. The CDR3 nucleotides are TGTGCCAGCAGTATGACAGGAAGGAGAGAGACCCAGTACTTC.

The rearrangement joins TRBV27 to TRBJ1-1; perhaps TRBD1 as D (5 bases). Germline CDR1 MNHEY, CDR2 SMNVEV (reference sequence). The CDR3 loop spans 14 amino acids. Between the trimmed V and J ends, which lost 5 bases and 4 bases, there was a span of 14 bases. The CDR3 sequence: CASSPTRGGTEAFF. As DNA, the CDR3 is TGTGCCAGCAGTCCGACTAGGGGTGGCACTGAAGCTTTCTTT.

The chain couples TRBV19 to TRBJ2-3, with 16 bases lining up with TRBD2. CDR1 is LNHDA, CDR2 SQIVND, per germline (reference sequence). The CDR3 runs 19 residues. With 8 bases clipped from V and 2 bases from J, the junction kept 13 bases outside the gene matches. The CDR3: CASHPGTSGRAGLTDTQYF. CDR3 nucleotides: TGTGCCAGTCACCCCGGGACTAGCGGGAGGGCCGGCCTCACAGATACGCAGTATTTT.

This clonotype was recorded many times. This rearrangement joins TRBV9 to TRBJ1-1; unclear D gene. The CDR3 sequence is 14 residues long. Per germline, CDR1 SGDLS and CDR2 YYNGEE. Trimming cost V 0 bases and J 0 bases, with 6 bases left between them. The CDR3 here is CASSVGDMNTEAFF. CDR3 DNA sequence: TGTGCCAGCAGCGTAGGGGATATGAACACTGAAGCTTTCTTT.

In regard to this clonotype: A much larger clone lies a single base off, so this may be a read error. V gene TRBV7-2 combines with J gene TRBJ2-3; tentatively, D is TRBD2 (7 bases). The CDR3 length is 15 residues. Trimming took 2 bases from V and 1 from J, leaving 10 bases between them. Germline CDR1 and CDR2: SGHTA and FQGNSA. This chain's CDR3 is CASSLRGGRTDTQYF. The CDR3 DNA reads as TGTGCCAGCAGCTTAAGGGGGGGCCGCACAGATACGCAGTATTTT.

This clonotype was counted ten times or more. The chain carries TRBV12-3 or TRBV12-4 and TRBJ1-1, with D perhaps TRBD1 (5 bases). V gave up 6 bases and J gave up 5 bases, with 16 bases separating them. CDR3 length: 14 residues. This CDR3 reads CASSPPGPPTEAFF. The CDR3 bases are TGTGCCAGCAGCCCGCCGGGACCACCAACTGAAGCTTTCTTT.

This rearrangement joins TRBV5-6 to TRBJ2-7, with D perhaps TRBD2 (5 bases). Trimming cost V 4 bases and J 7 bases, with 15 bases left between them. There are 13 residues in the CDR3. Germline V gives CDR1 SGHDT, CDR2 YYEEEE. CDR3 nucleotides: TGTGCCAGCAGCGTAACAGAGTCGGGAGAGCAGTACTTC. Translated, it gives CASSVTESGEQYF.

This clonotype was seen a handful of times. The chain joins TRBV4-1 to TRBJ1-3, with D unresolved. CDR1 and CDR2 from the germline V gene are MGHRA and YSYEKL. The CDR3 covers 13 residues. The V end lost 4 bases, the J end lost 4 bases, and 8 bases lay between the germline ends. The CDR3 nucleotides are TGCGCCAGCAGCCCAGTTGGGGGAAACACCATATATTTT. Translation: CASSPVGGNTIYF.

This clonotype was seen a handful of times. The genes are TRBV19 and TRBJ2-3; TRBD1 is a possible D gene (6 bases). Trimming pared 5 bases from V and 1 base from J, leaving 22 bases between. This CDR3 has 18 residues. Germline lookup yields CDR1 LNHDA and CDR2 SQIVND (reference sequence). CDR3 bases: TGTGCCAGTAGTCAGGACGGAGGTGGACAGTGGGGCACAGATACGCAGTATTTT. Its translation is CASSQDGGGQWGTDTQYF.

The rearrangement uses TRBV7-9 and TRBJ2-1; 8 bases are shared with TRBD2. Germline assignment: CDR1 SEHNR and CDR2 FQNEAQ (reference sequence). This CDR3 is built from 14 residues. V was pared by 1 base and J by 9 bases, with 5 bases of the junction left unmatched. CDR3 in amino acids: CASSLVAGGAEQFF. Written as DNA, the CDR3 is TGTGCCAGCAGCTTAGTGGCGGGGGGAGCTGAGCAGTTCTTC. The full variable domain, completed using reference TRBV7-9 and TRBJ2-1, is DTGVSQNPRHKITKRGQNVTFRCDPISEHNRLYWYRQTLGQGPEFLTYFQNEAQLEKSRLLSDRFSAERPKGSFSTLEIQRTEQGDSAMYLCASSLVAGGAEQFFGPGTRLTVL.

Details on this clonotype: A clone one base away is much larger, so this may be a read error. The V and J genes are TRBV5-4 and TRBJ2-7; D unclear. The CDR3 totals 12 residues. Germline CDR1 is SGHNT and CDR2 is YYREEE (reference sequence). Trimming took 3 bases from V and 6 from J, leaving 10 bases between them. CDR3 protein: CASSSLGAEQYF. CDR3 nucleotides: TGTGCCAGCAGCTCGTTGGGTGCCGAGCAGTACTTC.

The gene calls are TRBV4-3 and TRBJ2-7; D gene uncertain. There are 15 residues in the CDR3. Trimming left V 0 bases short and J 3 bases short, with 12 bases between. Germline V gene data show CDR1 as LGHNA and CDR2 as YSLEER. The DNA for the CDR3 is TGCGCCAGCAGCCAAGATTTCAGCGTAGTCTACGAGCAGTACTTC. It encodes CASSQDFSVVYEQYF.

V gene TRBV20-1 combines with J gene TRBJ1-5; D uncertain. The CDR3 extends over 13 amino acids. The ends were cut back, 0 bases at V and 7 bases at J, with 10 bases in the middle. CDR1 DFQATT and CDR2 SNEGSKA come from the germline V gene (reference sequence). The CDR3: CSARDPPGQPQHF. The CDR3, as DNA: TGCAGTGCTAGAGATCCACCTGGCCAGCCCCAGCATTTT.

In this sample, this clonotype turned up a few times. In DNA form, the CDR3 reads TGTGCCAGCAGTTGGGGCAGCGCCATGGAAGCTTTCTTT. Encoded protein: CASSWGSAMEAFF. The J gene is TRBJ1-1, the V gene TRBV27, with a tentative D call TRBD1 (5 bases). The CDR3 has 13 amino acids. In germline, CDR1 is MNHEY, CDR2 SMNVEV (reference sequence). Trimming shortened V by 4 bases and J by 8 bases, and 14 bases separated the two germline ends.

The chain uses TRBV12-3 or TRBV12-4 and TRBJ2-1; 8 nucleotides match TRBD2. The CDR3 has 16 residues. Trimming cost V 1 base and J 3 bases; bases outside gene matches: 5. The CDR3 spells CASSLVGLAGYNEQFF. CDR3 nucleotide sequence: TGTGCCAGCAGTTTAGTCGGTCTAGCGGGCTACAATGAGCAGTTCTTC.

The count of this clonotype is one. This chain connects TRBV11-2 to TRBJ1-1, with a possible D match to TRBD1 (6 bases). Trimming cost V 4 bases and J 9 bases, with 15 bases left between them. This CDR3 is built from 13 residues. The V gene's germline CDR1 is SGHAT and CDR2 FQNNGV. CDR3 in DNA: TGTGCCAGCAGCTCGCCTCGGGGGGCGCAAGCTTTCTTT. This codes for CASSSPRGAQAFF. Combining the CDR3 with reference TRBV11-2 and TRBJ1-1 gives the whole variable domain EAGVAQSPRYKIIEKRQSVAFWCNPISGHATLYWYQQILGQGPKLLIQFQNNGVVDDSQLPKDRFSAERLKGVDSTLKIQPAKLEDSAVYLCASSSPRGAQAFFGQGTRLTVV.

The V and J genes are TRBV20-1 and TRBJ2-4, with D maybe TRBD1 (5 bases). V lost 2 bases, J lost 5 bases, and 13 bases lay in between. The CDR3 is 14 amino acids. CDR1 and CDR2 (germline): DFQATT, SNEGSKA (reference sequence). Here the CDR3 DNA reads TGCAGTGCTAGAAGGGGCTACATCGAAAACATTCAGTACTTC. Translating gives CSARRGYIENIQYF.